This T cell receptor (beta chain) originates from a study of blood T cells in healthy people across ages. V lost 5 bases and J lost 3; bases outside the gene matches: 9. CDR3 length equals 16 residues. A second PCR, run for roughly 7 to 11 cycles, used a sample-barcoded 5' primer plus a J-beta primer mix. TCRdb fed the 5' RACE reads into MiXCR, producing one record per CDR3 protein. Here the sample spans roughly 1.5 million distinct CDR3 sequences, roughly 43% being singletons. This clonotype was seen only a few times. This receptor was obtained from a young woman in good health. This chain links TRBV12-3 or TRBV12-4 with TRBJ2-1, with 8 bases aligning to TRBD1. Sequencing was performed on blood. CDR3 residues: CASSRDRGPLYNEQFF. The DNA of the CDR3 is TGTGCCAGCAGTCGAGACAGGGGTCCCCTCTACAATGAGCAGTTCTTC.